These 32 T cell receptor beta chains originate from one sample sequenced in a study of cytomegalovirus exposure and HLA in healthy donors. Vbeta (60) and Jbeta (13) primers were used in the PCR. Sequencing was performed with immunoSEQ multiplex PCR; in TCRdb, only in-frame clones are kept and a portion is missing. The sample consists of over 150,000 clones, 76% of them appearing once. The sample comprised PBMCs. The receptors shown here come from a man in his 60s in good health and CMV-seronegative.

The chain combines TRBV7-2 with TRBJ1-1; D is ambiguous. The CDR3 totals 12 residues. V gave up 1 base and J gave up 9 bases, with 9 bases separating them. Germline V gene sequence: CDR1 SGHTA, CDR2 FQGNSA. CDR3 loop: CASSLDNNQAFF. The CDR3 nucleotides read TGTGCCAGCAGCTTAGATAATAATCAAGCTTTCTTT.

This clone was counted only a few times. This chain joins TRBV30 and TRBJ1-2, with a tentative D call TRBD1 (6 bases). Trimming cost V 2 bases and J 7 bases, with 14 bases left between them. This CDR3 has 13 residues. CDR1 and CDR2 (germline): GTSNPN, SVGIG (reference sequence). The CDR3 is CAWSRGAWVGYTF. The CDR3 nucleotides read TGTGCCTGGAGTCGGGGGGCATGGGTTGGCTACACCTTC.

The count of this clone is one. The V call is TRBV14, the J call TRBJ1-1; 7 positions agree with TRBD1. V lost 4 bases, J lost 11 bases, and 10 bases stayed unmatched. The CDR3 is 13 amino acids. Germline V gives CDR1 SGHDN, CDR2 FVKESK. As DNA, the CDR3 is TGTGCCAGCAGCCCTGGGACAGCCCGGGTCGCTTTCTTT. It encodes CASSPGTARVAFF.

The CDR3 region has the DNA TGTGCCAGCAGCCCTTCCGGACAATCGTACGAGCAGTACTTC. It yields the protein CASSPSGQSYEQYF. The gene calls are TRBV13 and TRBJ2-7, with a possible D match to TRBD1 (5 bases). The V end lost 5 bases, the J end lost 4 bases, and 15 bases lay between the germline ends. This CDR3 has 14 amino acids. Germline CDR1 PRHDT, CDR2 FYEKMQ (reference sequence).

This chain uses TRBV6-1 with TRBJ2-1, with 9 bases identical to TRBD2. Trimming removed 2 bases from V and 7 bases from J; junction bases left unmatched: 9. In germline, CDR1 is MNHNS, CDR2 SASEGT. This CDR3 spans 16 amino acids. The CDR3 DNA is TGTGCCAGCAGTGAAAATTTGCTAGCGGGACGGAATGAGCAGTTCTTC. It is translated as CASSENLLAGRNEQFF.

The V and J genes are TRBV19 and TRBJ1-6; D is possibly TRBD1 (5 bases). The V end was cut by 3 bases, the J end by 5 bases, with 23 bases between. The CDR3 is 19 amino acids. Germline assignment: CDR1 LNHDA and CDR2 SQIVND (reference sequence). The DNA for the CDR3 is TGTGCCAGTAGTATTCAAAACCAAAACGACAGAGCTCATAATTCACCCCTCCACTTT. Protein sequence: CASSIQNQNDRAHNSPLHF.

Remarks on this clone: The same CDR3 arises from other DNA sequences in this sample as well. The rearrangement uses TRBV7-3 and TRBJ1-1; the D is unclear. V was cut by 2 bases and J by 1 base, with 5 bases left in between. The germline V gene has CDR1 SGHTA and CDR2 FQGTGA. This CDR3 spans 13 amino acids. This CDR3 reads CASSLSGNTEAFF. CDR3 DNA sequence: TGTGCCAGCAGCTTATCGGGGAACACTGAAGCTTTCTTT.

This chain connects TRBV5-8 to TRBJ2-5; D might be TRBD2 (5 bases). Looked up from germline, CDR1 is SGHTS and CDR2 is YDEGEE. The CDR3 is made up of 14 amino acids. V was pared by 1 base and J by 4 bases, with 11 bases between. Here the CDR3 DNA reads TGTGCCAGCAGCTTGATCGGGATAGTAGAGACCCAGTACTTC. Amino acids: CASSLIGIVETQYF. Complete variable domain (other parts from reference TRBV5-8 and TRBJ2-5): EAGVTQSPTHLIKTRGQQATLRCSPISGHTSVYWYQQALGLGLQFLLWYDEGEERNRGNFPPRFSGRQFPNYSSELNVNALELEDSALYLCASSLIGIVETQYFGPGTRLLVL.

This rearrangement joins TRBV11-2 to TRBJ2-5; D is ambiguous. The J call is in doubt because the DNA end fits TRBJ2-7 better. Germline V gene lookup returns CDR1 SGHAT and CDR2 FQNNGV. The CDR3 spans 17 residues. The CDR3 DNA follows: TGTGCCAGCAGCGGAAACCTGAGGCCACGTCTTAGGTCCGAGCAGTACTTC. Amino acids: CASSGNLRPRLRSEQYF.

With regard to this clone: Other DNA sequences of this sample code for an identical CDR3. The V call is TRBV18, the J call TRBJ2-2; D is perhaps TRBD2 (6 bases). This CDR3 comprises 15 residues. Germline V gene sequence: CDR1 KGHSH, CDR2 LQKENI. The V and J ends lost 3 bases and 1 base respectively, with 9 bases between them. CDR3 loop: CASSPGLGNTGELFF. The CDR3 DNA reads TGTGCCAGCTCACCGGGACTCGGGAACACCGGGGAGCTGTTTTTT.

This chain connects TRBV18 to TRBJ2-5, with 10 bases fitting TRBD2. The V segment lost 2 bases and the J segment 2 bases; nucleotides outside the gene matches: 11. This CDR3 has 18 amino acids. Germline V gene lookup returns CDR1 KGHSH and CDR2 LQKENI. CDR3: CASSPWASGSGNQETQYF. The CDR3 nucleotides are TGTGCCAGCTCACCATGGGCTAGCGGGAGTGGGAATCAAGAGACCCAGTACTTC.

This clone was counted a single time. The chain combines TRBV6-1 with TRBJ1-1, with 9 nucleotides matching TRBD1. The CDR3 extends over 15 amino acids. The V segment lost 4 bases and the J segment 4 bases; nucleotides outside the gene matches: 7. Per germline, CDR1 MNHNS and CDR2 SASEGT. The CDR3 loop is CASSVGGQGTTEAFF. In DNA, the CDR3 is TGTGCCAGCAGTGTTGGGGGACAGGGTACCACTGAAGCTTTCTTT.

This chain links TRBV11-1 with TRBJ2-3; 8 bases agree with TRBD1. Germline V CDR1 and CDR2: SGHAT, FQDESV (reference sequence). With V trimmed by 1 base and J by 4 bases, 7 bases remained unmatched. The CDR3 has 16 amino acids. The chain's CDR3 is CASSLDVAGGADTQYF. The CDR3 nucleotides are TGTGCCAGCAGCTTAGACGTGGCAGGGGGCGCAGATACGCAGTATTTT.

The CDR3 spells CASSQVTGGPPRQYF. The CDR3 DNA reads as TGCGCCAGCAGCCAAGTGACAGGGGGCCCCCCTAGACAGTACTTC. The chain links TRBV4-1 to TRBJ2-7; TRBD1 agrees at 10 bases. The CDR3 spans 15 residues. Germline CDR1 and CDR2: MGHRA and YSYEKL. V lost 1 base and J lost 10; bases outside the gene matches: 10.

The chain combines TRBV7-9 with TRBJ2-1; tentative D call: TRBD2 (6 bases). V dropped 5 bases and J dropped 1 base, with 18 bases sitting between them. Germline lookup yields CDR1 SEHNR and CDR2 FQNEAQ (reference sequence). This CDR3 has 17 amino acids. The DNA of the CDR3 is TGTGCCAGCAGCCAGGTGGGGGGAGTGACGTCCTACAATGAGCAGTTCTTC. Amino acids: CASSQVGGVTSYNEQFF.

The rearrangement uses TRBV30 and TRBJ2-3; TRBD1 agrees at 7 bases. The CDR3 consists of 15 residues. J gave up 8 bases and V 3 bases, and 14 bases lay outside the gene matches. CDR1 and CDR2 (germline): GTSNPN, SVGIG (reference sequence). Written as DNA, the CDR3 is TGTGCCTGGAGCGCTAGCCCAACAGGGGCAGGTACGCAGTATTTT. The encoded protein is CAWSASPTGAGTQYF.

The J gene is TRBJ1-4, the V gene TRBV9, with 11 positions matching TRBD1. CDR3 length equals 14 residues. Germline V CDR1 and CDR2: SGDLS, YYNGEE. J gave up 7 bases and V 3 bases, and 2 bases lay outside the gene matches. In nucleotides, the CDR3 is TGTGCCAGCAGCGCGGACAGGGGGCTTGAAAAACTGTTTTTT. Protein: CASSADRGLEKLFF. Together with reference TRBV9 and TRBJ1-4, the CDR3 gives the full variable domain: DSGVTQTPKHLITATGQRVTLRCSPRSGDLSVYWYQQSLDQGLQFLIQYYNGEERAKGNILERFSAQQFPDLHSELNLSSLELGDSALYFCASSADRGLEKLFFGSGTQLSVL.

The chain links TRBV27 to TRBJ1-2; TRBD1 might be the D (6 bases). The V gene's germline CDR1 is MNHEY and CDR2 SMNVEV (reference sequence). This CDR3 has 13 amino acids. Trimming removed 6 bases at V and 4 bases at J, with 12 bases between. CDR3 nucleotides: TGTGCCAGCAGCCCTGGACAGATCTATGGCTACACCTTC. It is translated as CASSPGQIYGYTF.

The chain employs TRBV28 and TRBJ2-5, with D possibly being TRBD2 (6 bases). The CDR3 sequence is 13 residues long. The V gene lost 7 bases and the J gene lost 1 base, with 10 bases spanning the gap. CDR1 and CDR2 from the germline V gene are MDHEN and SYDVKM. In nucleotides, the CDR3 is TGTGCCAGCAAGGACGGGAGCCAAGAGACCCAGTACTTC. Residues: CASKDGSQETQYF.

The J gene is TRBJ2-1, the V gene TRBV10-1; 10 nucleotides agree with TRBD2. From germline, CDR1 is WNHNN and CDR2 SYGVQD (reference sequence). V was pared by 6 bases and J by 8 bases, with 4 bases of the junction left unmatched. The CDR3 runs to 13 residues. Here the CDR3 DNA reads TGCGCCAGCAGCCTAGCGGGAGCGGATGAGCAGTTCTTC. Its translation is CASSLAGADEQFF.

The chain uses TRBV6-5 and TRBJ1-2; D is unresolved. The CDR3 extends over 13 amino acids. Looked up from germline, CDR1 is MNHEY and CDR2 is SVGAGI. The V end lost 5 bases, the J end lost 4 bases, and 11 bases lay between the germline ends. The CDR3 loop is CASSAAGGYGYTF. CDR3 nucleotide sequence: TGTGCCAGCAGTGCCGCGGGTGGCTATGGCTACACCTTC.

This clone was seen just once. One end of the junction fails to match germline, which may point to a read error. This chain links TRBV7-9 with TRBJ2-1; TRBD2 agrees at 10 bases. The CDR3 runs 17 residues. CDR1 and CDR2 from the germline V gene are SEHNR and FQNEAQ (reference sequence). The DNA of the CDR3 is TGTTCCAGCAGCTTTGAGGGACTAGCGAGTTCCTACAATGAGCAGTTCTTC. Protein sequence: CSSSFEGLASSYNEQFF. Based on the CDR3 plus reference TRBV7-9 and TRBJ2-1, the full variable domain is DTGVSQNPRHKITKRGQNVTFRCDPISEHNRLYWYRQTLGQGPEFLTYFQNEAQLEKSRLLSDRFSAERPKGSFSTLEIQRTEQGDSAMYLCSSSFEGLASSYNEQFFGPGTRLTVL.

This chain links TRBV10-3 with TRBJ1-5; D is unresolved. Trimming shortened V by 1 base and J by 5 bases, and 6 bases separated the two germline ends. The CDR3 totals 13 residues. The V gene's germline CDR1 is ENHRY and CDR2 SYGVKD. This CDR3 is CAISEYRDQPQHF. CDR3 nucleotides: TGTGCCATCAGTGAGTACAGAGATCAGCCCCAGCATTTT.

This sequence joins TRBV28 and TRBJ2-7; 7 nucleotides align to TRBD2. The CDR3 loop spans 14 amino acids. Germline V lookup: CDR1 MDHEN, CDR2 SYDVKM. V was clipped by 6 bases and J by 7 bases; unmatched bases: 12. Here the CDR3 DNA reads TGTGCCAGCAGCCCCGGGGGGTCGTGGACAGAGCAGTACTTC. It codes for CASSPGGSWTEQYF.

The rearrangement links TRBV7-2 to TRBJ1-5; no definite D call. The germline V and J ends were trimmed by 2 bases and 3 bases, with 8 bases remaining between them. This CDR3 contains 14 residues. CDR1 and CDR2 (germline): SGHTA, FQGNSA. The CDR3 region has the DNA TGTGCCAGCAGCTTAAAGGCGGTCAATCAGCCCCAGCATTTT. Protein: CASSLKAVNQPQHF. Full variable domain (remainder filled in from reference TRBV7-2 and TRBJ1-5): GAGVSQSPSNKVTEKGKDVELRCDPISGHTALYWYRQSLGQGLEFLIYFQGNSAPDKSGLPSDRFSAERTGGSVSTLTIQRTQQEDSAVYLCASSLKAVNQPQHFGDGTRLSIL.

The chain carries TRBV4-3 and TRBJ2-5; 9 bases agree with TRBD2. The CDR3 consists of 16 residues. Germline V gives CDR1 LGHNA, CDR2 YSLEER. V lost 0 bases, J lost 5 bases, and 7 bases stayed unmatched. In DNA form, the CDR3 reads TGCGCCAGCAGCCAAGATCCAGCGGGGGGACGGGAGACCCAGTACTTC. Its translation: CASSQDPAGGRETQYF.

This rearrangement joins TRBV27 to TRBJ2-3, with 7 bases fitting TRBD2. Germline assignment: CDR1 MNHEY and CDR2 SMNVEV (reference sequence). This CDR3 spans 17 amino acids. V dropped 3 bases and J dropped 2; count of bases not matched to a gene: 11. In nucleotides, the CDR3 is TGTGCCAGCAGTTTCCTCGGTAGAGGGAGGGCCACAGATACGCAGTATTTT. It codes for CASSFLGRGRATDTQYF.

The chain links TRBV4-2 to TRBJ2-7; 11 nucleotides line up with TRBD1. CDR3 length: 15 residues. In germline, CDR1 is LGHNA, CDR2 YNFKEQ. V shed 5 bases and J 0 bases; nucleotides not matched to a gene: 3. This CDR3 reads CASSSGTGGSYEQYF. The CDR3 region has the DNA TGTGCCAGCAGCTCCGGGACAGGGGGCTCCTACGAGCAGTACTTC.

The chain has TRBV6-5 and TRBJ2-1; D perhaps matches TRBD1 (5 bases). Trimming stripped 8 bases from V and 9 bases from J, with 11 bases between. This CDR3 contains 11 residues. Germline CDR1 MNHEY, CDR2 SVGAGI. The CDR3 reads CASRAGIEQFF. The CDR3 DNA reads TGTGCCAGCCGAGCAGGGATTGAGCAGTTCTTC.

This sequence joins TRBV21-1 and TRBJ2-5; the table names TRBD1, a call not compared with the DNA. The J call could be wrong; TRBJ2-7 is a better fit for the DNA end. TRBV21-1 corresponds to a pseudogene. CDR3 length equals 17 residues. CDR3 nucleotide sequence: TGTGCCAGCAGCACAATGTCCCCGGGACAGAAGTCCTACGAGCAGTACTTC. Its translation: CASSTMSPGQKSYEQYF.

The V and J genes are TRBV2 and TRBJ1-5, with a weak D call TRBD1 (5 bases). In germline, CDR1 is SNHLY, CDR2 FYNNEI. This CDR3 contains 15 residues. With 6 bases removed from V and 3 bases from J, the gap between germline ends came to 15 bases. The CDR3 sequence: CASRATDSANQPQHF. In DNA, the CDR3 is TGTGCCAGCAGGGCCACCGACAGCGCCAATCAGCCCCAGCATTTT.

The J gene is TRBJ2-3, the V gene TRBV6-1, with 9 bases lining up with TRBD2. Per germline, CDR1 MNHNS and CDR2 SASEGT. There are 14 residues in the CDR3. Unmatched junction bases numbered 0, after V lost 4 bases and J lost 1 base. The CDR3 DNA is TGTGCCAGCAGTGGGACTAGCGGCACAGATACGCAGTATTTT. Translating gives CASSGTSGTDTQYF.